This TCR beta chain was recorded in a study of cytomegalovirus exposure and HLA in healthy donors. Study-wide points: It was reportedly the case that the classifier diagnosed cytomegalovirus status with high specificity and sensitivity. Per a later analysis, HLA-associated TCR beta chains showed more clonal expansion than other, equally common TCR beta chains.

The PCR employed 60 Vbeta primers together with 13 Jbeta primers. Sequencing used immunoSEQ multiplex PCR; TCRdb keeps in-frame clones, though not all of them. The sample has more than 80,000 clones; roughly 75% are singletons. Remarks on this clone: Its antigen is not known.

This CDR3 region has 15 residues. Germline V lookup: CDR1 SQVTM, CDR2 ANQGSEA. Deletions cut 1 base from V and 1 base from J, with 13 bases between. Though probably carrying unrecorded immune exposures, donors were nominally healthy at sampling. This chain uses TRBV29-1 with TRBJ1-1; D is uncertain. The sample consisted of PBMCs. This TCR derives from a man aged 40-49 years in good health and CMV-seronegative. This CDR3 reads CSVEVGTVSNTEAFF. The DNA of the CDR3 is TGCAGCGTTGAAGTAGGTACAGTGTCGAACACTGAAGCTTTCTTT.